The rows below give T cell receptor beta chains drawn from one sample of a study of post-analysis software for immune sequencing data. TCRdb reprocessed the PCR reads via MiXCR and lists one record per CDR3 protein. The sample has roughly 670,000 distinct CDR3 sequences; around 60% are singletons. The sample was blood. These receptors were taken from a girl aged 2-9 years with multiple sclerosis. CDR3s include the opening cysteine and the closing phenylalanine or tryptophan. Fields, in order: V gene, D gene, clone size, J gene, CDR3 protein, CDR3 DNA. D genes are given only for firm matches. The size field is filled for only some rows; it gives once, few, many or a size class.

TRBV20-1	TRBD1	NA	TRBJ2-3	CSAGSGTGGVNTQYF	TGCAGTGCTGGTTCCGGGACAGGGGGCGTAAATACGCAGTATTTT
TRBV5-5	NA	NA	TRBJ2-7	CASSLLLSPYEQYF	TGTGCCAGCAGCTTGCTTTTATCACCCTACGAGCAGTACTTC
TRBV10-3	TRBD2	NA	TRBJ2-1	CAITVSGSSYNEQFF	TGTGCCATCACGGTCAGCGGGAGCTCCTACAATGAGCAGTTCTTC
TRBV29-1	NA	few	TRBJ2-1	CSVDKAGTKNYNEQFF	TGCAGCGTTGATAAAGCTGGGACCAAAAACTACAATGAGCAGTTCTTC
TRBV20-1	TRBD2	few	TRBJ2-1	CSAELASSYNEQFF	TGCAGTGCCGAACTAGCGAGCTCCTACAATGAGCAGTTCTTC
TRBV29-1	TRBD2	NA	TRBJ2-3	CSAEAGGLPDAQYF	TGCAGCGCCGAGGCGGGGGGGCTTCCAGATGCGCAGTATTTT
TRBV7-8	NA	few	TRBJ2-7	CASSLAGRQALYEQYF	TGTGCCAGCAGCTTAGCGGGGCGTCAGGCCCTCTACGAGCAGTACTTC
TRBV24-1	TRBD1	NA	TRBJ2-3	CATSDPAMTGAGTDTQYF	TGTGCCACCAGTGACCCAGCAATGACAGGGGCTGGCACAGATACGCAGTATTTT
TRBV3-1	TRBD2	NA	TRBJ2-3	CASSQGRREFTDTQYF	TGTGCCAGCAGCCAAGGGAGGCGGGAGTTCACAGATACGCAGTATTTT
TRBV12-3/TRBV12-4	TRBD1	NA	TRBJ2-5	CASSLIPGQGTQKETQYF	TGTGCCAGCAGTTTAATACCGGGACAGGGGACCCAAAAAGAGACCCAGTACTTC
TRBV6-5	TRBD1	NA	TRBJ2-7	CASSWQGQGGSEQYF	TGTGCCAGCAGTTGGCAGGGACAGGGGGGAAGCGAGCAGTACTTC
TRBV7-9	NA	few	TRBJ2-1	CASSQPGTSYNEQFF	TGTGCCAGCAGCCAACCAGGGACCTCCTACAATGAGCAGTTCTTC
TRBV5-1	TRBD2	few	TRBJ2-5	CASSSLGLAGVWYF	TGCGCCAGCAGTTCCCTCGGACTGGCGGGAGTATGGTACTTC
TRBV9	TRBD1	NA	TRBJ2-1	CASSATGTGIYEQFF	TGTGCCAGCAGCGCCACCGGGACAGGGATCTATGAGCAGTTCTTC
TRBV24-1	TRBD1	NA	TRBJ2-1	CATSDLQIDRDEQFF	TGTGCCACCAGTGATTTGCAAATCGACAGGGATGAGCAGTTCTTC
TRBV20-1	NA	few	TRBJ2-4	CSARDGGLAKNIQYF	TGCAGTGCTAGAGACGGCGGCCTAGCCAAAAACATTCAGTACTTC
TRBV6-2/TRBV6-3	NA	few	TRBJ2-5	CASRDPPGETQYF	TGTGCCAGCAGAGACCCCCCTGGCGAGACCCAGTACTTC
TRBV29-1	NA	NA	TRBJ2-7	CSVEDGHYEQYF	TGCAGCGTTGAGGACGGACACTACGAGCAGTACTTC
TRBV24-1	NA	few	TRBJ2-5	CATSDPDRETQYF	TGTGCCACCAGTGACCCGGACAGAGAGACCCAGTACTTC
TRBV6-1	NA	few	TRBJ1-2	CASSDLPQGGGYGYTF	TGTGCCAGCAGTGATCTGCCGCAGGGAGGTGGATATGGCTACACCTTC
TRBV28	NA	NA	TRBJ2-7	CASSWGGSPYEQYF	TGTGCCAGCAGTTGGGGGGGCTCCCCCTACGAGCAGTACTTC
TRBV6-2/TRBV6-3	NA	NA	TRBJ2-5	CASSDGLSYNEQYF	TGTGCCAGCAGTGACGGACTCTCCTACAATGAGCAGTACTTC
TRBV5-6	NA	NA	TRBJ2-5	CASSLATGIGGWGIETQYF	TGTGCCAGCAGCTTGGCCACAGGGATAGGAGGGTGGGGGATCGAGACCCAGTACTTC
TRBV12-3/TRBV12-4	NA	NA	TRBJ1-5	CASSPQGGPNQPQHF	TGTGCCAGCAGTCCACAGGGTGGTCCAAATCAGCCCCAGCATTTT
TRBV7-2	NA	NA	TRBJ2-1	CASSLQADNEQFF	TGTGCCAGCAGCTTACAGGCCGACAATGAGCAGTTCTTC
TRBV4-2	NA	NA	TRBJ2-5	CASSQDLAETQYF	TGTGCCAGCAGCCAAGATCTGGCGGAGACCCAGTACTTC
TRBV10-3	TRBD2	NA	TRBJ2-1	CAISHGTSGEYNEQFF	TGTGCCATCAGTCATGGGACTAGCGGGGAGTACAATGAGCAGTTCTTC
TRBV7-2	NA	few	TRBJ1-2	CASSLEGSSIYGYTF	TGTGCCAGCAGCTTAGAGGGCAGCTCGATCTATGGCTACACCTTC
TRBV12-3/TRBV12-4	NA	few	TRBJ2-1	CASSPGARTYNEQFF	TGTGCCAGCAGTCCCGGGGCGAGGACCTACAATGAGCAGTTCTTC
TRBV19	TRBD1	NA	TRBJ1-5	CASSTTGTDQPQHF	TGTGCCAGTAGTACGACAGGGACGGATCAGCCCCAGCATTTT
TRBV7-2	TRBD2	NA	TRBJ2-3	CASTPTSGRPDTQYF	TGTGCCAGCACACCGACTAGCGGGAGACCAGATACGCAGTATTTT
TRBV19	NA	NA	TRBJ2-7	CASSIAGVSYEQYF	TGTGCCAGTAGTATAGCAGGGGTCTCCTACGAGCAGTACTTC
TRBV3-1	NA	NA	TRBJ2-7	CASSPWGKYEQYF	TGTGCCAGCAGTCCGTGGGGGAAGTACGAGCAGTACTTC
TRBV12-3/TRBV12-4	NA	NA	TRBJ1-5	CASSPYTDQPQHF	TGTGCCAGCAGTCCATACACCGATCAGCCCCAGCATTTT
TRBV29-1	TRBD2	NA	TRBJ2-1	CSVARREGYNEQFF	TGCAGCGTTGCGAGGCGGGAGGGGTACAATGAGCAGTTCTTC
TRBV20-1	NA	NA	TRBJ1-2	CSARDMEKLPNYGYTF	TGCAGTGCTAGAGACATGGAGAAACTTCCTAACTATGGCTACACCTTC
TRBV6-6	NA	NA	TRBJ2-7	CASSSGRDEQYF	TGTGCCAGCAGTTCGGGCAGGGACGAGCAGTACTTC
TRBV20-1	NA	few	TRBJ2-5	CSASKETQYF	TGCAGTGCTTCAAAAGAGACCCAGTACTTC
TRBV12-3/TRBV12-4	TRBD1	NA	TRBJ1-6	CASSLRRQGNSPLHF	TGTGCCAGCAGTTTAAGGAGACAGGGAAATTCACCCCTCCACTTT
TRBV7-9	NA	NA	TRBJ1-5	CASSLGLTSNQPQHF	TGTGCCAGCAGCTTAGGGCTGACTAGCAATCAGCCCCAGCATTTT
TRBV5-1	TRBD1	once	TRBJ1-2	CASSSGQPGRDGYTF	TGCGCCAGCAGCTCGGGACAGCCGGGAAGAGATGGCTACACCTTC